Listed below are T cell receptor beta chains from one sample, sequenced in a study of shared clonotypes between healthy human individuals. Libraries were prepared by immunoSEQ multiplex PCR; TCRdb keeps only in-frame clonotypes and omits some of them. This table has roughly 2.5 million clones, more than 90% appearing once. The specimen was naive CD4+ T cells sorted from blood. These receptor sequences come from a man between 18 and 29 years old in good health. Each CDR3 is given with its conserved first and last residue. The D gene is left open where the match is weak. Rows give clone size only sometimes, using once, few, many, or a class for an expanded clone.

CDR3 DNA: TGTGCCAGCAGCGCGACGGACGTAGCCTACGAGCAGTACTTC; CDR3 protein: CASSATDVAYEQYF; D gene: -; clone size: -; V gene: TRBV9; J gene: TRBJ2-7
CDR3 DNA: TGTGCCAGCAGCTCGCTGGGGGGGGCCTACGAGCAGTACTTC; CDR3 protein: CASSSLGGAYEQYF; D gene: TRBD2; clone size: -; V gene: TRBV11-1; J gene: TRBJ2-7
CDR3 DNA: TGTGCCACCAGCAGAGATAGTATCAGCACCATATATTTT; CDR3 protein: CATSRDSISTIYF; D gene: -; clone size: once; V gene: TRBV15; J gene: TRBJ1-3
CDR3 DNA: TGCGCCAGCAGGATTGGAATCACCGGGGAGCTGTTTTTT; CDR3 protein: CASRIGITGELFF; D gene: -; clone size: -; V gene: TRBV5-1; J gene: TRBJ2-2
CDR3 DNA: TGTGCCAGCAGCCAAGATCCTTCCAGGTTGGAGACCCAGTACTTC; CDR3 protein: CASSQDPSRLETQYF; D gene: -; clone size: -; V gene: TRBV4-2; J gene: TRBJ2-5
CDR3 DNA: TGCAGCGCCGAGGGACAGTTAGACACTGAAGCTTTCTTT; CDR3 protein: CSAEGQLDTEAFF; D gene: TRBD1; clone size: few; V gene: TRBV29-1; J gene: TRBJ1-1
CDR3 DNA: TGTGCCAGCAGCCTAGCCCAGAGGGTCTACGAGCAGTACTTC; CDR3 protein: CASSLAQRVYEQYF; D gene: -; clone size: -; V gene: TRBV14; J gene: TRBJ2-7
CDR3 DNA: TGTGCCAGCAGTTCAACGGGACAGAAGTACCAAGAGACCCAGTACTTC; CDR3 protein: CASSSTGQKYQETQYF; D gene: TRBD1; clone size: -; V gene: TRBV28; J gene: TRBJ2-5
CDR3 DNA: TGTGCCAGTAGTATACAGGGTGGGTACGAGCAGTACTTC; CDR3 protein: CASSIQGGYEQYF; D gene: -; clone size: -; V gene: TRBV19; J gene: TRBJ2-7
CDR3 DNA: TGTGCCATCAGTGAGTCCGGTTCCGCTGGGCAGTACTTC; CDR3 protein: CAISESGSAGQYF; D gene: -; clone size: -; V gene: TRBV10-3; J gene: TRBJ2-7
CDR3 DNA: TGTGCCAGCAGCGTCCTCGGGGGGGCATACACCGGGGAGCTGTTTTTT; CDR3 protein: CASSVLGGAYTGELFF; D gene: TRBD2; clone size: -; V gene: TRBV9; J gene: TRBJ2-2
CDR3 DNA: TGCGCCAGCAGCCAAATCTCCTTTGCGCCCCAGCATTTT; CDR3 protein: CASSQISFAPQHF; D gene: -; clone size: -; V gene: TRBV4-1; J gene: TRBJ1-5
CDR3 DNA: TGTGCCAGCAGCGCACAGGCGAATGAGCAGTTCTTC; CDR3 protein: CASSAQANEQFF; D gene: -; clone size: -; V gene: TRBV7-8; J gene: TRBJ2-1
CDR3 DNA: TGTGCCACCGGGAGGGCGGATGGCTACACCTTC; CDR3 protein: CATGRADGYTF; D gene: -; clone size: -; V gene: TRBV6-1; J gene: TRBJ1-2